This T cell receptor beta chain was obtained from a study of molecular identifiers for immune sequencing clone quantification. From the PCR reads, TCRdb called clonotypes with MiXCR, one entry per CDR3 protein. This table has about 36,000 distinct CDR3 sequences, approximately 18% appearing once. Trimming left V 2 bases short and J 4 bases short, with 8 bases between. CDR3 size: 13 residues. Germline loops: CDR1 MNHNY, CDR2 SVGAGI (reference sequence). The rearrangement joins TRBV6-6 to TRBJ2-5, with D unclear. Sequenced: naive CD8+ T cells from blood, with Jurkat cell RNA spiked in. Specified subset: FACS-sorted CD8+CD4-CCR7+CD45RA+ naive T cells. The origin of this receptor is a human donor in good health. Some libraries in this study had Jurkat cell RNA spiked in. CDR3 protein: CASSYGQVETQYF. The DNA of the CDR3 is TGTGCCAGCAGTTACGGGCAGGTAGAGACCCAGTACTTC.